The 14 T cell receptor beta chains below come from one sample, sequenced in a study of spatial heterogeneity in lung cancer. Time point given: sample taken at primary tumor resection. Frozen PBMC, nontumor lung or tumor provided whole RNA, which was sequenced unsorted. From the 5' RACE reads, TCRdb called clonotypes with MiXCR, one entry per CDR3 protein. Here the sample spans more than 65,000 distinct CDR3 sequences, roughly 12% being singletons. Specimen: PBMCs, collected at surgery. The receptors were sampled from a male donor with early-stage non-small cell lung cancer.

This clonotype was seen many times. The J gene is TRBJ2-5, the V gene TRBV2; D not resolved. The CDR3 runs to 11 residues. V lost 7 bases, J lost 3 bases, and 6 bases lay in between. Per germline, CDR1 SNHLY and CDR2 FYNNEI. As DNA, the CDR3 is TGTGCCAGCACTCAGGAAGAGACCCAGTACTTC. Translating it yields CASTQEETQYF.

This clonotype was observed a few times. V usage is TRBV20-1 and J usage is TRBJ2-1, with D possibly TRBD1 on 6 matching bases. Trimming pared 6 bases from V and 0 bases from J, leaving 18 bases between. The CDR3 covers 16 residues. Per germline, CDR1 DFQATT and CDR2 SNEGSKA (reference sequence). CDR3: CSAPGERRSSYNEQFF. The CDR3 DNA sequence: TGCAGTGCCCCAGGGGAGCGGAGGAGCTCCTACAATGAGCAGTTCTTC.

There are many counts of this clonotype. The chain has TRBV27 and TRBJ2-1; 14 nucleotides align to TRBD2. The CDR3 has 15 amino acids. With V trimmed by 10 bases and J by 10 bases, 12 bases remained unmatched. The germline V gene encodes CDR1 MNHEY and CDR2 SMNVEV (reference sequence). CDR3 amino acids: CAIETGLAGAREQFF. The CDR3 DNA reads TGTGCCATCGAAACGGGACTAGCGGGAGCGAGGGAGCAGTTCTTC.

This clonotype occurred a few times. The rearrangement uses TRBV12-3 or TRBV12-4 and TRBJ2-3, with 13 positions matching TRBD2. CDR3 size: 19 residues. With V trimmed by 5 bases and J by 0 bases, 11 bases remained unmatched. The CDR3 region is CASSPGTSGDGASTDTQYF. CDR3 in DNA: TGTGCCAGCAGTCCCGGGACTAGCGGGGACGGGGCTAGCACAGATACGCAGTATTTT.

The sample holds a few counts of this clonotype. V gene TRBV9 combines with J gene TRBJ2-1, with a possible D match to TRBD2 (6 bases). The V gene's germline CDR1 is SGDLS and CDR2 YYNGEE. CDR3 length: 15 amino acids. V lost 2 bases to trimming and J lost 3 bases, with 12 bases between them. CDR3 sequence: CASSVSGSLYNEQFF. DNA for the CDR3: TGTGCCAGCAGCGTGTCCGGGAGTCTCTACAATGAGCAGTTCTTC.

In DNA form, the CDR3 reads TGCAGTGCTAGAGCTGACAGGAGCTCCTACGAGCAGTACTTC. The encoded protein is CSARADRSSYEQYF. The rearrangement links TRBV20-1 to TRBJ2-7, with D tentatively TRBD1 (6 bases). Trimming left V 1 base short and J 0 bases short, with 10 bases between. Germline V gene sequence: CDR1 DFQATT, CDR2 SNEGSKA (reference sequence). The CDR3 is 14 residues long.

As DNA, the CDR3 is TGTGCCAGCGCGGAGGGAGTCCGTTTTTCTGGGGCCAACGTCCTGACTTTC. It encodes CASAEGVRFSGANVLTF. The chain uses TRBV27 and TRBJ2-6; D perhaps matches TRBD2 (6 bases). Trimming stripped 8 bases from V and 1 base from J, with 18 bases between. The CDR3 is 17 amino acids. Germline CDR1 and CDR2: MNHEY and SMNVEV (reference sequence).

This clonotype was counted many times. The chain has TRBV11-2 and TRBJ2-3; TRBD2 matches 8 bases. Trimming at V came to 7 bases and at J to 2 bases, leaving 11 bases not matched to a gene. Germline V gene data show CDR1 as SGHAT and CDR2 as FQNNGV. This CDR3 comprises 16 residues. The CDR3 sequence is CASTIQAGGFTDTQYF. For the CDR3, the DNA is TGTGCCAGCACCATTCAGGCGGGGGGCTTCACAGATACGCAGTATTTT.

The chain uses TRBV30 and TRBJ2-3; D is undetermined. From germline, CDR1 is GTSNPN and CDR2 SVGIG (reference sequence). There are 12 residues in the CDR3. V was clipped by 4 bases and J by 6 bases, with 11 bases between them. Here the CDR3 reads CAWKTGLDTQYF. In DNA, the CDR3 is TGTGCCTGGAAGACCGGGCTCGATACGCAGTATTTT.

There are many counts of this clonotype. The chain uses TRBV5-4 and TRBJ2-3, with no clear D. The CDR3 is made up of 12 amino acids. Per the germline V gene, CDR1 is SGHNT and CDR2 is YYREEE (reference sequence). V was pared by 1 base and J by 3 bases, with 3 bases between. Written as DNA, the CDR3 is TGTGCCAGCAGCTTGAGGACAGATACGCAGTATTTT. Residues: CASSLRTDTQYF. Together with reference TRBV5-4 and TRBJ2-3, the CDR3 gives the full variable domain: ETGVTQSPTHLIKTRGQQVTLRCSSQSGHNTVSWYQQALGQGPQFIFQYYREEENGRGNFPPRFSGLQFPNYSSELNVNALELDDSALYLCASSLRTDTQYFGPGTRLTVL.

The chain uses TRBV6-1 and TRBJ2-7, with 7 nucleotides matching TRBD1. CDR1 and CDR2 (germline): MNHNS, SASEGT. V trimming: 3 bases; J trimming: 2 bases; junction bases outside the gene matches: 7. This CDR3 contains 15 residues. This CDR3 is CASSEYGTVTYEQYF. The CDR3, as DNA: TGTGCCAGCAGTGAGTACGGGACAGTTACCTACGAGCAGTACTTC.

This clonotype was observed a few times. V is TRBV28 and J is TRBJ2-7; 12 bases map to TRBD1. The ends lost 6 bases at V and 2 bases at J; junction bases unmatched: 8. The CDR3 contains 16 residues. Germline V CDR1 and CDR2: MDHEN, SYDVKM. CDR3 protein: CASSGTGGRLTYEQYF. CDR3 nucleotide sequence: TGTGCCAGCAGCGGGACAGGGGGCCGTCTTACCTACGAGCAGTACTTC.

In this sample, this clonotype turned up many times. The V and J genes are TRBV7-2 and TRBJ1-1; 7 bases align to TRBD1. Germline V lookup: CDR1 SGHTA, CDR2 FQGNSA. The CDR3 extends over 14 amino acids. V lost 3 bases and J lost 2; bases outside the gene matches: 3. The CDR3 coding sequence is TGTGCCAGCAGCTTGGGGACAGCCAACACTGAAGCTTTCTTT. Translated, it gives CASSLGTANTEAFF.

This clonotype appeared a few times. This chain joins TRBV28 and TRBJ1-5, with D tentatively TRBD1 (5 bases). V was pared by 2 bases and J by 5 bases, with 10 bases between. Germline lookup yields CDR1 MDHEN and CDR2 SYDVKM. The CDR3 loop spans 14 amino acids. CDR3 sequence (DNA): TGTGCCAGCAGTTTACCCGACAGTTATCAGCCCCAGCATTTT. Translated, it gives CASSLPDSYQPQHF. Combining the CDR3 with reference TRBV28 and TRBJ1-5 gives the whole variable domain DVKVTQSSRYLVKRTGEKVFLECVQDMDHENMFWYRQDPGLGLRLIYFSYDVKMKEKGDIPEGYSVSREKKERFSLILESASTNQTSMYLCASSLPDSYQPQHFGDGTRLSIL.